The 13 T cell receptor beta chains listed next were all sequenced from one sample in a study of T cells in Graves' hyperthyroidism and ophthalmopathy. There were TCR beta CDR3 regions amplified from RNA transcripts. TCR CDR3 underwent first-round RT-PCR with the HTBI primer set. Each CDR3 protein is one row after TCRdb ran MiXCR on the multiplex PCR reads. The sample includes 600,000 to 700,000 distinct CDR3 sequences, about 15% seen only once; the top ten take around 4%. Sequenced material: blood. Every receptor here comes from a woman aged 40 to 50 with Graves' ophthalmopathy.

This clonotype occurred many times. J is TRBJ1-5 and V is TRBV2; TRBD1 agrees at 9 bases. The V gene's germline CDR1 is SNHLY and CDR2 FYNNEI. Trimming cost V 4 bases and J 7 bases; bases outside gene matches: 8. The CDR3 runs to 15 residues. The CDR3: CASSGGQGVSQPQHF. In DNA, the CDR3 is TGTGCCAGCAGTGGGGGACAGGGAGTAAGCCAGCCCCAGCATTTT.

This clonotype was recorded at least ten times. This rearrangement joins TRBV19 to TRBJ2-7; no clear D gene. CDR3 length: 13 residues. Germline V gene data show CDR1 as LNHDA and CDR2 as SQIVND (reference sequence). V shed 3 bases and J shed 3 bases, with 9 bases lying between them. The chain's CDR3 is CASSMGLIYEQYF. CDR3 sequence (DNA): TGTGCCAGTAGTATGGGGTTAATCTACGAGCAGTACTTC.

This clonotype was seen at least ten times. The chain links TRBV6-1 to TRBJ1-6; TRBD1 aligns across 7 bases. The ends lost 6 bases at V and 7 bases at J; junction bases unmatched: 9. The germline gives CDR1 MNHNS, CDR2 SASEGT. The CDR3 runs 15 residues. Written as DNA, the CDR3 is TGTGCCAGCAGGCTGGACAGGCCCTGGAATTCACCCCTCCACTTT. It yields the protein CASRLDRPWNSPLHF.

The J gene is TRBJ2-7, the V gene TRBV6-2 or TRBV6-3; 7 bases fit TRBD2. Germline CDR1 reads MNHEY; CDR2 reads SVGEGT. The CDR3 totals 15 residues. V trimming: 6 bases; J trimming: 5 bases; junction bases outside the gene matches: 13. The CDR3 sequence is CASRPSAGDIHEQYF. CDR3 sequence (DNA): TGTGCCAGCAGACCGTCGGCGGGAGACATCCACGAGCAGTACTTC.

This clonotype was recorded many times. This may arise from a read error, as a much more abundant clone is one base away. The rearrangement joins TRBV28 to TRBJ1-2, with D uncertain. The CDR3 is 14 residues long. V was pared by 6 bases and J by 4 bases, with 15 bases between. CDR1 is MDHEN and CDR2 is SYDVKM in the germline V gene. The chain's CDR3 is CASRDKGRFYGYTF. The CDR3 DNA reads TGTGCCAGCAGAGATAAGGGCAGATTCTATGGCTACACCTTC.

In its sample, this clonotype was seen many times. CDR3 residues: CASSHAIRRNYGYTF. CDR3 nucleotide sequence: TGCGCCAGCAGCCACGCTATCCGGAGAAACTATGGCTACACCTTC. This rearrangement joins TRBV4-3 to TRBJ1-2; no definite D call. The CDR3 totals 15 residues. V lost 3 bases, J lost 2 bases, and 13 bases lay in between. CDR1 and CDR2 (germline): LGHNA, YSLEER.

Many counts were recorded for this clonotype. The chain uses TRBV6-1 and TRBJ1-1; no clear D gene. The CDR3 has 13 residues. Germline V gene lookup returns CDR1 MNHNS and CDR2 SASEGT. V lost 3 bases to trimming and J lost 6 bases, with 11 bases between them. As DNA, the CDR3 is TGTGCCAGCAGTGACATGACCAACGCTGAAGCTTTCTTT. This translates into CASSDMTNAEAFF.

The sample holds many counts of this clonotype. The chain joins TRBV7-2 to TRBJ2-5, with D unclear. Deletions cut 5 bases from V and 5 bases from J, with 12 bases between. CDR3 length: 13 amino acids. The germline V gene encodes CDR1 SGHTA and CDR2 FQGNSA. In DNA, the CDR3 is TGTGCCAGCAGCCCCAACATCGGGGAGACCCAGTACTTC. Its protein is CASSPNIGETQYF.

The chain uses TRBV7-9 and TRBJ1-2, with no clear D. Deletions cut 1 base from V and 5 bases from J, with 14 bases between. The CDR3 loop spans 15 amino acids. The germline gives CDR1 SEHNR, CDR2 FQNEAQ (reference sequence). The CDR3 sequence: CASSLVLSAEYGYTF. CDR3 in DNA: TGTGCCAGCAGCTTAGTTCTATCGGCGGAGTATGGCTACACCTTC. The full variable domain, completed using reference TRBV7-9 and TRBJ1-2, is DTGVSQNPRHKITKRGQNVTFRCDPISEHNRLYWYRQTLGQGPEFLTYFQNEAQLEKSRLLSDRFSAERPKGSFSTLEIQRTEQGDSAMYLCASSLVLSAEYGYTFGSGTRLTVV.

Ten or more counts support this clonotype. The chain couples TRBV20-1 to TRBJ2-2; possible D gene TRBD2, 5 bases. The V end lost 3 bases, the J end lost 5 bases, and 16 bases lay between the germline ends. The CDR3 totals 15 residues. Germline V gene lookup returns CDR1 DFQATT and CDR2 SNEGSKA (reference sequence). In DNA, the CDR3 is TGCAGTGCTAGTCTACCTGGGAGAGAAACCGGGGAGCTGTTTTTT. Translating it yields CSASLPGRETGELFF.

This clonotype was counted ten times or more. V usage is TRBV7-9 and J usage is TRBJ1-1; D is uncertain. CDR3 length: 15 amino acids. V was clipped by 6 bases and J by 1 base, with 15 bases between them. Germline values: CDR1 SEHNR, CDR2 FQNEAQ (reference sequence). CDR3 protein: CASRGRRTSNTEAFF. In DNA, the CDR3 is TGTGCCAGCAGGGGGAGGAGGACCTCGAACACTGAAGCTTTCTTT. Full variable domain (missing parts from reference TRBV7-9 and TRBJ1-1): DTGVSQNPRHKITKRGQNVTFRCDPISEHNRLYWYRQTLGQGPEFLTYFQNEAQLEKSRLLSDRFSAERPKGSFSTLEIQRTEQGDSAMYLCASRGRRTSNTEAFFGQGTRLTVV.

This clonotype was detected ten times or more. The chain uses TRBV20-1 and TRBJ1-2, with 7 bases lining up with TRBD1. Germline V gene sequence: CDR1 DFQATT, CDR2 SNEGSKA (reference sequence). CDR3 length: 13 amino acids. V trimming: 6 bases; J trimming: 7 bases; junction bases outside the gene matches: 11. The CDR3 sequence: CSATPTGSGGYTF. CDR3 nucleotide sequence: TGCAGTGCAACCCCGACAGGGTCCGGTGGCTACACCTTC.

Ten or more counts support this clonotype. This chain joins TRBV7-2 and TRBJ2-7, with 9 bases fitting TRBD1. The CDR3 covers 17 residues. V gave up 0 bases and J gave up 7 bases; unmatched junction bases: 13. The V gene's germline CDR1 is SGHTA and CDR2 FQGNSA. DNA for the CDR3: TGTGCCAGCAGCTTAGCGCCCCCGGGACAGGGACTCAATGAGCAGTACTTC. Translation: CASSLAPPGQGLNEQYF.